The clone carrying this T cell receptor beta chain showed up just a few times. Amplification targeted the TCR beta CDR3 regions, with RNA transcripts as the source material. Following a first-round RT-PCR that used HTBI primers, a second-round multiplex PCR was carried out. TCRdb reprocessed the multiplex PCR reads with MiXCR, giving one entry per CDR3 protein. The table shows around 660,000 distinct CDR3 sequences, with over 40% occurring only once. The data derive from a study of Graves' ophthalmopathy and Graves' hyperthyroidism. Per the germline V gene, CDR1 is LNHDA and CDR2 is SQIVND (reference sequence). CDR3 length equals 18 residues. The ends were cut back, 4 bases at V and 5 bases at J, with 23 bases in the middle. Moderate-to-severe activity, CAS ≥3, NOSPECS ≥4 and a duration under 3 months were seen in donors with ophthalmopathy. No donor had other autoimmune disease, uncontrolled infection, pregnancy or lactation. Diagnosis used clinical symptoms, serum thyroxine, TRAb, thyroid ultrasound and orbital computed tomography. 10 ml of fresh blood yielded the PBMCs by density gradient.

Sequenced sample: peripheral blood. The chain is built from TRBV19 and TRBJ2-2, with D possibly TRBD2 on 7 matching bases. The sequence came from an adult man with Graves' ophthalmopathy. The CDR3 loop is CASSTYLVRGGRTGELFF. For the CDR3, the DNA is TGTGCCAGTAGTACATACCTAGTTAGGGGGGGCCGGACCGGGGAGCTGTTTTTT.